The 11 T cell receptor beta chains in this list originate from one sample, sequenced in a study of blood T cell repertoires in COVID-19. The table came from immunoSEQ multiplex PCR; TCRdb's copy has only in-frame clones and leaves some out. The sample includes roughly 60,000 clones, roughly 90% seen only once; the top ten take almost 4%. Sample: peripheral blood. The receptors were gathered from a human donor in a cohort sampled during active COVID-19.

J is TRBJ1-3 and V is TRBV28; D gene unclear. The CDR3 is 16 amino acids. CDR1 MDHEN and CDR2 SYDVKM come from the germline V gene. Trimming shortened V by 4 bases and J by 0 bases, and 13 bases separated the two germline ends. CDR3 in DNA: TGTGCCAGCAGTTCAATACTACGGGACTCTGGAAACACCATATATTTT. It yields the protein CASSSILRDSGNTIYF.

The gene calls are TRBV29-1 and TRBJ2-7; TRBD1 matches 8 bases. The CDR3 loop spans 14 amino acids. Germline assignment: CDR1 SQVTM and CDR2 ANQGSEA. V dropped 6 bases and J dropped 5; count of bases not matched to a gene: 12. CDR3 nucleotides: TGCAGCGTCTCCTCACGAACGACAGGGGACGAGCAGTACTTC. Protein sequence: CSVSSRTTGDEQYF.

This clone was seen only once. Relative to the germline gene, one junction end is altered; a read error may explain this. The chain carries TRBV7-2 and TRBJ1-1; D call uncertain. CDR3 length: 14 amino acids. Per germline, CDR1 SGHTA and CDR2 FQGNSA. The CDR3 region is CASRLDGGSTEAFF. For the CDR3, the DNA is TGTGCCAGCCGCTTGGACGGAGGGAGCACTGAAGCTTTCTTT.

DNA of the CDR3: TGTGCCAGCAGTAGGGACAGGGCCCAGCCCCAGCATTTT. Amino acid sequence: CASSRDRAQPQHF. This chain uses TRBV6-5 with TRBJ1-5; TRBD1 agrees at 9 bases. V shed 5 bases, J shed 7 bases, and the junction held 3 bases outside the gene matches. This CDR3 spans 13 amino acids. CDR1 is MNHEY, CDR2 SVGAGI, per germline.

The V call is TRBV20-1, the J call TRBJ2-1, with 7 bases matching TRBD2. Germline V gene data show CDR1 as DFQATT and CDR2 as SNEGSKA (reference sequence). The CDR3 loop spans 14 amino acids. V lost 3 bases and J lost 4; bases outside the gene matches: 6. CDR3 residues: CSASRLAEYNEQFF. In DNA form, the CDR3 reads TGCAGTGCTAGTCGCCTAGCGGAATACAATGAGCAGTTCTTC.

This chain joins TRBV27 and TRBJ2-7; possible D gene TRBD2, 6 bases. This CDR3 region has 14 residues. Trimming removed 5 bases at V and 3 bases at J, with 14 bases between. Germline values: CDR1 MNHEY, CDR2 SMNVEV (reference sequence). The CDR3 bases are TGTGCCAGCAGTCCTTCGACGGGAGTCTACGAGCAGTACTTC. Translated, it gives CASSPSTGVYEQYF.

The rearrangement links TRBV30 to TRBJ2-7, with D possibly TRBD2 on 6 matching bases. The CDR3 runs 13 residues. Germline lookup yields CDR1 GTSNPN and CDR2 SVGIG (reference sequence). V was trimmed by 3 bases and J by 1 base, leaving 10 bases between them. CDR3 amino acids: CAWRNSGSYEQYF. CDR3 DNA sequence: TGTGCCTGGAGGAATAGCGGTTCCTACGAGCAGTACTTC.

The chain combines TRBV19 with TRBJ2-7, with D maybe TRBD1 (5 bases). The CDR3 contains 13 residues. Germline loops: CDR1 LNHDA, CDR2 SQIVND (reference sequence). The V end was cut by 9 bases, the J end by 3 bases, with 15 bases between. The CDR3, as DNA: TGTGCCAGCTCGGCAGGGCCGGGCTACGAGCAGTACTTC. Translated: CASSAGPGYEQYF.

This clone was detected only a few times. V gene TRBV5-4 combines with J gene TRBJ2-7; 15 bases line up with TRBD2. With V trimmed by 3 bases and J by 4 bases, 2 bases remained unmatched. Germline values: CDR1 SGHNT, CDR2 YYREEE (reference sequence). CDR3 length equals 15 residues. CDR3 sequence reads: CASSWGTSGRYEQYF. The CDR3 nucleotides read TGTGCCAGCAGCTGGGGGACTAGCGGGAGGTACGAGCAGTACTTC.

The sample holds a few counts of this clone. The chain carries TRBV5-1 and TRBJ1-5, with D unresolved. The germline gives CDR1 SGHRS, CDR2 YFSETQ. Trimming pared 5 bases from V and 4 bases from J, leaving 13 bases between. The CDR3 loop spans 14 amino acids. This chain's CDR3 is CASSPPGGNQPQHF. CDR3 DNA sequence: TGCGCCAGCAGTCCCCCGGGCGGGAATCAGCCCCAGCATTTT.

This clone appeared once. The CDR3, as DNA: TGTGCCAGCAGCTTAGAGGAGGGGGCTAGCGGGGCCCTAAGCAGGACCCAGTACTTC. It translates to CASSLEEGASGALSRTQYF. V is TRBV7-2 and J is TRBJ2-5; 9 nucleotides line up with TRBD2. Looked up from germline, CDR1 is SGHTA and CDR2 is FQGNSA. Losses at the gene ends were 1 base for V and 7 bases for J; bases not matched to a gene: 19. This CDR3 has 19 residues.